Each of the 21 T cell receptor beta chains below was sequenced from the same sample in a study of Tregs in tolerant kidney transplant recipients. The assay was immunoSEQ multiplex PCR, and TCRdb's table has in-frame clones only and misses some. The sample contains about 240,000 clones, about 86% of which appear only once. The sequenced material came from CD4+ T cells from blood. These receptor sequences come from a human donor in good health.

The chain is built from TRBV5-8 and TRBJ2-3, with D perhaps matching TRBD1 or TRBD2 (5 bases each). V was shortened by 6 bases and J by 2 bases, with 19 bases between the two germline ends. This CDR3 spans 16 amino acids. Germline V gene lookup returns CDR1 SGHTS and CDR2 YDEGEE. CDR3 DNA: TGTGCCAGCACTCGAGGGGCTAGTTCGGCCACAGATACGCAGTATTTT. Translating it yields CASTRGASSATDTQYF.

This chain links TRBV19 with TRBJ2-1, with 12 bases lining up with TRBD2. The CDR3 loop spans 16 amino acids. Trimming at V came to 5 bases and at J to 3 bases, leaving 5 bases not matched to a gene. The germline CDR1 and CDR2 sequences are LNHDA and SQIVND (reference sequence). The CDR3 loop is CASSQTSGRDYNEQFF. Here the CDR3 DNA reads TGTGCCAGTAGTCAGACTAGCGGGAGAGACTACAATGAGCAGTTCTTC.

This chain uses TRBV18 with TRBJ1-2; D perhaps matches TRBD1 (5 bases). The V end was cut by 0 bases, the J end by 4 bases, with 9 bases between. Germline loops: CDR1 KGHSH, CDR2 LQKENI. The CDR3 has 14 residues. CDR3 DNA sequence: TGTGCCAGCTCACCACCGGGAGGGGCCTATGGCTACACCTTC. It yields the protein CASSPPGGAYGYTF. Filled out from reference TRBV18 and TRBJ1-2, the complete variable domain reads NAGVMQNPRHLVRRRGQEARLRCSPMKGHSHVYWYRQLPEEGLKFMVYLQKENIIDESGMPKERFSAEFPKEGPSILRIQQVVRGDSAAYFCASSPPGGAYGYTFGSGTRLTVV.

V gene TRBV5-4 combines with J gene TRBJ2-1; 9 bases align to TRBD2. V lost 1 base, J lost 5 bases, and 4 bases stayed unmatched. Germline CDR1 SGHNT, CDR2 YYREEE (reference sequence). The CDR3 contains 15 residues. CDR3 DNA: TGTGCCAGCAGCTTGCGGTCTAGCGGGAACAATGAGCAGTTCTTC. Translating gives CASSLRSSGNNEQFF.

The sample holds a few counts of this clone. In DNA form, the CDR3 reads TGTGCCAGCAGTCAACGACAGGGTGGGGGCTATGGCTACACCTTC. Amino acids: CASSQRQGGGYGYTF. The chain uses TRBV6-6 and TRBJ1-2; 7 nucleotides line up with TRBD1. Trimming removed 5 bases from V and 4 bases from J; junction bases left unmatched: 10. The CDR3 sequence is 15 residues long. Germline V CDR1 and CDR2: MNHNY, SVGAGI (reference sequence).

This chain uses TRBV9 with TRBJ1-2; 9 bases match TRBD1. This CDR3 is built from 16 residues. The ends lost 4 bases at V and 0 bases at J; junction bases unmatched: 7. Looked up from germline, CDR1 is SGDLS and CDR2 is YYNGEE. CDR3 amino acids: CASSSQGQGANYGYTF. The CDR3 region has the DNA TGTGCCAGCAGCTCCCAGGGACAGGGAGCTAACTATGGCTACACCTTC.

The CDR3 DNA reads as TGTGCCAGCAGCCTCAGACAGGGATCGAACACTGAAGCTTTCTTT. As protein: CASSLRQGSNTEAFF. The rearrangement links TRBV7-9 to TRBJ1-1; 7 bases fit TRBD1. With 5 bases clipped from V and 1 base from J, the junction kept 7 bases outside the gene matches. Germline-derived CDR1 and CDR2 are SEHNR and FQNEAQ (reference sequence). This CDR3 is built from 15 residues.

The chain uses TRBV27 and TRBJ2-1; D could derive from TRBD1 or TRBD2 (5 bases each). The CDR3 totals 14 residues. V was cut by 6 bases and J by 4 bases, with 13 bases left in between. The germline gives CDR1 MNHEY, CDR2 SMNVEV (reference sequence). In nucleotides, the CDR3 is TGTGCCAGCAGACTGAGGGGCGCGTACAATGAGCAGTTCTTC. As protein: CASRLRGAYNEQFF.

This clone was seen a few times. The chain uses TRBV6-5 and TRBJ2-7; D is undetermined. This CDR3 is 13 amino acids long. The V and J ends lost 2 bases and 8 bases respectively, with 13 bases between them. CDR1 and CDR2 from the germline V gene are MNHEY and SVGAGI. CDR3 in DNA: TGTGCCAGCAGTTACCAGATTCTTCAACAGCAGTACTTC. It yields the protein CASSYQILQQQYF.

The J gene is TRBJ1-1, the V gene TRBV5-6; perhaps TRBD1 as D (5 bases). Deletions cut 2 bases from V and 10 bases from J, with 9 bases between. From germline, CDR1 is SGHDT and CDR2 YYEEEE. The CDR3 is made up of 11 amino acids. CDR3 region: CASSFQGRAFF. CDR3 coding DNA: TGTGCCAGCAGCTTTCAGGGTAGAGCTTTCTTT. The variable domain in full, with the rest retrieved from reference TRBV5-6 and TRBJ1-1, is DAGVTQSPTHLIKTRGQQVTLRCSPKSGHDTVSWYQQALGQGPQFIFQYYEEEERQRGNFPDRFSGHQFPNYSSELNVNALLLGDSALYLCASSFQGRAFFGQGTRLTVV.

This sequence joins TRBV7-8 and TRBJ2-3; D is unclear. CDR3 length: 12 residues. Germline V gene lookup returns CDR1 SGHVS and CDR2 FQNEAQ. V dropped 7 bases and J dropped 6 bases, with 11 bases sitting between them. The CDR3 region is CASNSYGDTQYF. CDR3 in DNA: TGTGCCAGCAACTCCTACGGGGATACGCAGTATTTT.

V and J are TRBV20-1 and TRBJ1-1, with a possible D match to TRBD1 (5 bases). CDR3 length equals 10 residues. CDR1 and CDR2 from the germline V gene are DFQATT and SNEGSKA (reference sequence). The CDR3 DNA sequence: TGCAGGCCAAGGGGAACTGAAGCTTTCTTT. Translated: CRPRGTEAFF.

V is TRBV6-1 and J is TRBJ2-5, with D tentatively TRBD1 (5 bases). Germline V gene data show CDR1 as MNHNS and CDR2 as SASEGT. The CDR3 covers 12 residues. V was trimmed by 8 bases and J by 2 bases, leaving 9 bases between them. Here the CDR3 DNA reads TGTGCCAGCCTGGGGCGTCAAGAGACCCAGTACTTC. Encoded protein: CASLGRQETQYF.

The chain couples TRBV5-4 to TRBJ2-7; D gene uncertain. Trimming left V 0 bases short and J 7 bases short, with 8 bases between. This CDR3 contains 12 residues. Germline V gene lookup returns CDR1 SGHNT and CDR2 YYREEE (reference sequence). The CDR3 reads CASSLGHGEQYF. CDR3 nucleotide sequence: TGTGCCAGCAGCTTGGGACACGGGGAGCAGTACTTC.

CDR3 in amino acids: CASSRLAGAGGELFF. As DNA, the CDR3 is TGTGCCAGCAGCCGACTAGCGGGGGCCGGCGGGGAGCTGTTTTTT. This sequence joins TRBV11-3 and TRBJ2-2, with 12 bases that match TRBD2. Germline V gene data show CDR1 as SGHNT and CDR2 as YENEEA. The CDR3 length is 15 residues. The V segment lost 5 bases and the J segment 7 bases; nucleotides outside the gene matches: 5.

This chain uses TRBV6-5 with TRBJ2-2; D is tentatively TRBD1 or TRBD2 (7 bases each). The CDR3 covers 15 residues. Germline V gene lookup returns CDR1 MNHEY and CDR2 SVGAGI. The V end was cut by 5 bases, the J end by 5 bases, with 15 bases between. In DNA form, the CDR3 reads TGTGCCAGCAGTCCAGGGGGGGCGAGGACCGGGGAGCTGTTTTTT. It is translated as CASSPGGARTGELFF.

CDR3 amino acids: CASSQGGLKTEQYF. Here the CDR3 DNA reads TGTGCCAGCAGCCAAGGGGGCCTGAAAACGGAGCAGTACTTC. The chain carries TRBV4-2 and TRBJ2-7; D is perhaps TRBD1 (5 bases). Trimming stripped 1 base from V and 7 bases from J, with 14 bases between. CDR1 is LGHNA and CDR2 is YNFKEQ in the germline V gene. CDR3 length equals 14 residues.

This chain uses TRBV4-1 with TRBJ2-1, with TRBD2 matching 12 bases. The CDR3 covers 19 residues. CDR1 is MGHRA and CDR2 is YSYEKL in the germline V gene. V lost 3 bases and J lost 0; bases outside the gene matches: 9. CDR3 coding DNA: TGCGCCAGCAGCCAGGGACTAGCGGGCCAATTTAGCTCCTACAATGAGCAGTTCTTC. Translation gives CASSQGLAGQFSSYNEQFF.

The V and J genes are TRBV5-6 and TRBJ1-2; possible D gene TRBD1, 6 bases. Germline CDR1 is SGHDT and CDR2 is YYEEEE. Trimming cost V 2 bases and J 2 bases, with 13 bases left between them. This CDR3 is built from 15 residues. In nucleotides, the CDR3 is TGTGCCAGCAGCTTCCCAGGGGATGGAAACTATGGCTACACCTTC. Its translation: CASSFPGDGNYGYTF.

J is TRBJ1-2 and V is TRBV10-3; D might be TRBD1 (5 bases). This CDR3 region has 14 residues. Germline V lookup: CDR1 ENHRY, CDR2 SYGVKD. V lost 0 bases to trimming and J lost 5 bases, with 10 bases between them. The CDR3 nucleotides read TGTGCCATCAGTGAGTCGGGTGGGGGATATGGCTACACCTTC. This sequence encodes CAISESGGGYGYTF.

V usage is TRBV2 and J usage is TRBJ1-1, with 8 nucleotides matching TRBD1. The CDR3 consists of 16 residues. The V gene's germline CDR1 is SNHLY and CDR2 FYNNEI. With 1 base clipped from V and 0 bases from J, the junction kept 4 bases outside the gene matches. The CDR3 is CASSEETGALNTEAFF. The CDR3 bases are TGTGCCAGCAGTGAAGAGACAGGGGCCCTGAACACTGAAGCTTTCTTT. Filled out from reference TRBV2 and TRBJ1-1, the complete variable domain reads EPEVTQTPSHQVTQMGQEVILRCVPISNHLYFYWYRQILGQKVEFLVSFYNNEISEKSEIFDDQFSVERPDGSNFTLKIRSTKLEDSAMYFCASSEETGALNTEAFFGQGTRLTVV.